This entry concerns a single TCR beta chain. This record comes from a study of blood T cell repertoires in COVID-19. Looking at the study overall: The United States, Italy and Spain were the sources of the acute and convalescent COVID-19 samples. Sources were T cells, B-cell-depleted T cells, or PBMCs; the material itself was cDNA or gDNA.

In the original workflow: The assay estimated nucleated cells by amplifying reference gene primers. Sequenced by immunoSEQ multiplex PCR; TCRdb stores in-frame clones only, minus some. V and J calls and clone size are given by that table; D and trimming were obtained from the DNA. Of about 250,000 clones listed, 88% are singletons. Sequenced: peripheral blood. The source of this sequence is a man older than 75 with acute or convalescent COVID-19.

This CDR3 reads CASSRERGQGFGNEQYF. The CDR3 nucleotides are TGTGCCAGCAGTCGTGAAAGGGGACAGGGGTTCGGGAACGAGCAGTACTTC. The V call is TRBV5-5, the J call TRBJ2-7, with 10 positions matching TRBD1. CDR3 size: 17 residues. Trimming at V came to 5 bases and at J to 5 bases, leaving 16 bases not matched to a gene. Germline V lookup: CDR1 SGHKS, CDR2 YYEKEE (reference sequence).